Given below is one TCR beta chain in context. This sample stems from a study of Graves' ophthalmopathy and Graves' hyperthyroidism. RNA transcripts yielded amplified TCR beta CDR3 regions. HTBI-primed first-round RT-PCR preceded second-round multiplex PCR. MiXCR was run by TCRdb on the multiplex PCR reads, yielding one entry per CDR3 protein. This sample has over a million distinct CDR3 sequences; about two fifths occur once, and the top ten carry 8.5% to 14%. The source is an adult man with Graves' hyperthyroidism. Sequenced: peripheral blood or thyroid tissue (not recorded which).

CDR3 region: CASSVEGQGWANYGYTF. CDR3 nucleotide sequence: TGTGCCAGCAGCGTAGAGGGACAGGGGTGGGCTAACTATGGCTACACCTTC. V gene TRBV9 combines with J gene TRBJ1-2, with TRBD1 matching 10 bases. Germline assignment: CDR1 SGDLS and CDR2 YYNGEE. V shed 0 bases, J shed 0 bases, and the junction held 5 bases outside the gene matches. This CDR3 has 17 amino acids.